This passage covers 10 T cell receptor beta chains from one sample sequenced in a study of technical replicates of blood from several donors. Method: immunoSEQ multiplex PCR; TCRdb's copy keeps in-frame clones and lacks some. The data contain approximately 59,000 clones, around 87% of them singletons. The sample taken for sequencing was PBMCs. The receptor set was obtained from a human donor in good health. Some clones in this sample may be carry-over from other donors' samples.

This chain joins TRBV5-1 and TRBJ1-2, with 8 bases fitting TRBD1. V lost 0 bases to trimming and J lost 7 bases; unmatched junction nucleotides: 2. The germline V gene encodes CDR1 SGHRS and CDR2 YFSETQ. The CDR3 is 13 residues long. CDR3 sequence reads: CASSLAGGSGYTF. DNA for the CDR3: TGCGCCAGCAGCTTGGCAGGGGGCTCTGGCTACACCTTC. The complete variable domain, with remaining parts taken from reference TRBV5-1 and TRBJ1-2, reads KAGVTQTPRYLIKTRGQQVTLSCSPISGHRSVSWYQQTPGQGLQFLFEYFSETQRNKGNFPGRFSGRQFSNSRSEMNVSTLELGDSALYLCASSLAGGSGYTFGSGTRLTVV.

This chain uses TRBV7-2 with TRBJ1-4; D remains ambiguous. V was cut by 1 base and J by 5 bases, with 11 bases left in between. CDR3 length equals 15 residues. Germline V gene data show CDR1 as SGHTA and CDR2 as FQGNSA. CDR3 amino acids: CASSLVAATNEKLFF. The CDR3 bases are TGTGCCAGCAGCTTAGTGGCAGCGACCAATGAAAAACTGTTTTTT.

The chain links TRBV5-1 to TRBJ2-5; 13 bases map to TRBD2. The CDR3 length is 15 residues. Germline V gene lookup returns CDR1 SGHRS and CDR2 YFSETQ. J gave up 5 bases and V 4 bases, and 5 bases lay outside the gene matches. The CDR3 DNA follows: TGCGCCAGCAGCACTAGCGGGGGGGCCGTTGAGACCCAGTACTTC. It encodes CASSTSGGAVETQYF.

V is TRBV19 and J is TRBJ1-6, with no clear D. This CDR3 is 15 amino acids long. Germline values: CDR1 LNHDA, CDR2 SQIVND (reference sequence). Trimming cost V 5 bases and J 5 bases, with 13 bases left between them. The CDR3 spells CASSVFLTDNSPLHF. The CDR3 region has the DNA TGTGCCAGTAGTGTTTTCTTAACGGATAATTCACCCCTCCACTTT. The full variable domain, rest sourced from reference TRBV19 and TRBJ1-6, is DGGITQSPKYLFRKEGQNVTLSCEQNLNHDAMYWYRQDPGQGLRLIYYSQIVNDFQKGDIAEGYSVSREKKESFPLTVTSAQKNPTAFYLCASSVFLTDNSPLHFGNGTRLTVT.

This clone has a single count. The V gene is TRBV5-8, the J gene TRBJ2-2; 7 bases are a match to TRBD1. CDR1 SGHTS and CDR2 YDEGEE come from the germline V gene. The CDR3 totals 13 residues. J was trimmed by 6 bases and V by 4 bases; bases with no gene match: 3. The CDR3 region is CASSRQGAGELFF. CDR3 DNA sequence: TGTGCCAGCAGCCGACAGGGTGCCGGGGAGCTGTTTTTT.

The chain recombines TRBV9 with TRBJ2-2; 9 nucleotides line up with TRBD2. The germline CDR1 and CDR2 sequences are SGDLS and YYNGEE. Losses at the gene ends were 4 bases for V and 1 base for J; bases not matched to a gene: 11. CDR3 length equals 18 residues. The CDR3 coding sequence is TGTGCCAGCAGCCCGAGCTGGCTAGCGGGATGGAACACCGGGGAGCTGTTTTTT. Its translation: CASSPSWLAGWNTGELFF.

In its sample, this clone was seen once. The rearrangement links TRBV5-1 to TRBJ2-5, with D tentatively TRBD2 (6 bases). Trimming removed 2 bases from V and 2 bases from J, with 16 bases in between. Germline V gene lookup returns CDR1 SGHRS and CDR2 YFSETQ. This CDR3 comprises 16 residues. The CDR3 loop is CASSFGGAAGQETQYF. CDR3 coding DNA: TGCGCCAGCAGCTTCGGAGGGGCGGCAGGACAAGAGACCCAGTACTTC.

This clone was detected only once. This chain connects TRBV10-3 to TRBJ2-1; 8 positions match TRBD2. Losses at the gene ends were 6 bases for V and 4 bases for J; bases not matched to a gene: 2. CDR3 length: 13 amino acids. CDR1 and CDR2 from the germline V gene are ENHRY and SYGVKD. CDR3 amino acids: CAISSGGYNEQFF. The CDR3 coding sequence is TGTGCCATCAGCTCGGGGGGGTACAATGAGCAGTTCTTC.

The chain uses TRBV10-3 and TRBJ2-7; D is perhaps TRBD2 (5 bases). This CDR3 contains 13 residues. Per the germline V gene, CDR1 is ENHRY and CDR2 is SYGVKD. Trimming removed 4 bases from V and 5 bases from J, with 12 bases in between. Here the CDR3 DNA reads TGTGCCATCAGTGGGGAGATGGTGGACGAGCAGTACTTC. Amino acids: CAISGEMVDEQYF.

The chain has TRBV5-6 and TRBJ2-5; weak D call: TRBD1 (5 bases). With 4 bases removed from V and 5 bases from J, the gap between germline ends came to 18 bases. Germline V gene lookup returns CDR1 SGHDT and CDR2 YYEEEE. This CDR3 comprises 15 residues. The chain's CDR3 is CASSQKMTGAETQYF. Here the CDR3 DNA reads TGTGCCAGCAGCCAAAAAATGACTGGGGCGGAGACCCAGTACTTC. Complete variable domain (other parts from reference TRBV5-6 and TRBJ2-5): DAGVTQSPTHLIKTRGQQVTLRCSPKSGHDTVSWYQQALGQGPQFIFQYYEEEERQRGNFPDRFSGHQFPNYSSELNVNALLLGDSALYLCASSQKMTGAETQYFGPGTRLLVL.